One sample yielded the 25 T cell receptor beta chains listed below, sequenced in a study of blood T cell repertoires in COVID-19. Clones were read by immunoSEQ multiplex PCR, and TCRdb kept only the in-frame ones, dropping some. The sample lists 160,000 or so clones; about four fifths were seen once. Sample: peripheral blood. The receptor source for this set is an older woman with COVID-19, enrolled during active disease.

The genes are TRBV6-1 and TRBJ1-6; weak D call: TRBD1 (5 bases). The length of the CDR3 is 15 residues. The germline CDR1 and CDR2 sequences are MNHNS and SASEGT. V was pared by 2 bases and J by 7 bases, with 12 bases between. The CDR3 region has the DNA TGTGCCAGCAGTGAAAGGTGGGGCTCGAATTCACCCCTCCACTTT. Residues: CASSERWGSNSPLHF.

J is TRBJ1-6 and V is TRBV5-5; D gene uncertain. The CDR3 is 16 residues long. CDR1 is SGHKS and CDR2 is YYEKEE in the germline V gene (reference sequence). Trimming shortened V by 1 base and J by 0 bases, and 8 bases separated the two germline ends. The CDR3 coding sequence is TGTGCCAGCAGCTTGTTACCGAGCTCCTATAATTCACCCCTCCACTTT. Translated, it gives CASSLLPSSYNSPLHF.

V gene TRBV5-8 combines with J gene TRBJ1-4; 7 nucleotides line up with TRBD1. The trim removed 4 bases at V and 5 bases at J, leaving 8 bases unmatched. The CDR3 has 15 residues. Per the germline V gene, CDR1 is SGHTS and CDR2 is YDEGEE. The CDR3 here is CASSPGRGLNEKLFF. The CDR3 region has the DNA TGTGCCAGCAGCCCCGGGAGGGGGCTCAATGAAAAACTGTTTTTT. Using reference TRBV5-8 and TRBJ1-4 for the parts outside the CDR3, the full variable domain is EAGVTQSPTHLIKTRGQQATLRCSPISGHTSVYWYQQALGLGLQFLLWYDEGEERNRGNFPPRFSGRQFPNYSSELNVNALELEDSALYLCASSPGRGLNEKLFFGSGTQLSVL.

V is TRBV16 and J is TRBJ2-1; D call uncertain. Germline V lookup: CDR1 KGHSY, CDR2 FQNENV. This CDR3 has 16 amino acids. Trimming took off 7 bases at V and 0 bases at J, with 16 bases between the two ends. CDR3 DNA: TGTGCCAGCAACCCCCCGAGCCCTAGCTCCTACAATGAGCAGTTCTTC. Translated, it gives CASNPPSPSSYNEQFF.

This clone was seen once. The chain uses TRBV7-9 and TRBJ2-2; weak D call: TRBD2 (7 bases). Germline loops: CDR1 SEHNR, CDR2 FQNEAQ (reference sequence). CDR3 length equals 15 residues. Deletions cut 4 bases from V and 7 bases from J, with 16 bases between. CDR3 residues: CASSSPWGGHGELFF. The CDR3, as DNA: TGTGCCAGCAGCTCCCCGTGGGGGGGGCACGGGGAGCTGTTTTTT. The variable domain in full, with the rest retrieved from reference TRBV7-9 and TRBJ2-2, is DTGVSQNPRHKITKRGQNVTFRCDPISEHNRLYWYRQTLGQGPEFLTYFQNEAQLEKSRLLSDRFSAERPKGSFSTLEIQRTEQGDSAMYLCASSSPWGGHGELFFGEGSRLTVL.

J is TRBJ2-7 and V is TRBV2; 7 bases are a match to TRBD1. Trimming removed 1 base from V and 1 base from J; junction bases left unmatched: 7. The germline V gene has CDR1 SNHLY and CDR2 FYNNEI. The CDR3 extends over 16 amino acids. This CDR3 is CASSEGRGGRSYEQYV. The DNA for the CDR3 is TGTGCCAGCAGTGAAGGGAGAGGGGGCAGATCCTACGAGCAGTACGTC.

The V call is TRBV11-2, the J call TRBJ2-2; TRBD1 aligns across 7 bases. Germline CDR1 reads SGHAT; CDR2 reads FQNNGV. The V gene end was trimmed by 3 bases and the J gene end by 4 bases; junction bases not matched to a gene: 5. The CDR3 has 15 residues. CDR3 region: CASSFRGSGTGELFF. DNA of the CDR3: TGTGCCAGCAGCTTCAGGGGGTCGGGCACCGGGGAGCTGTTTTTT. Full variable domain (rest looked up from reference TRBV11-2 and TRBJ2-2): EAGVAQSPRYKIIEKRQSVAFWCNPISGHATLYWYQQILGQGPKLLIQFQNNGVVDDSQLPKDRFSAERLKGVDSTLKIQPAKLEDSAVYLCASSFRGSGTGELFFGEGSRLTVL.

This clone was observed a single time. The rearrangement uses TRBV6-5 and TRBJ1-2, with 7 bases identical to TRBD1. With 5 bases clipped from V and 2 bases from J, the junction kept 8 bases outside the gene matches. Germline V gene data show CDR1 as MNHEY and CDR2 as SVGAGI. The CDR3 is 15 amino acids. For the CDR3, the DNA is TGTGCCAGCAGTCGGGGACAGATACTCAACTATGGCTACACCTTC. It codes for CASSRGQILNYGYTF.

The chain's CDR3 is CASSLEGVAANVLTF. In DNA, the CDR3 is TGTGCCAGCAGCTTGGAAGGGGTAGCGGCCAACGTCCTGACTTTC. The V gene is TRBV5-8, the J gene TRBJ2-6, with D perhaps TRBD1 (5 bases). CDR1 SGHTS and CDR2 YDEGEE come from the germline V gene. CDR3 length: 15 residues. Trimming left V 0 bases short and J 6 bases short, with 10 bases between.

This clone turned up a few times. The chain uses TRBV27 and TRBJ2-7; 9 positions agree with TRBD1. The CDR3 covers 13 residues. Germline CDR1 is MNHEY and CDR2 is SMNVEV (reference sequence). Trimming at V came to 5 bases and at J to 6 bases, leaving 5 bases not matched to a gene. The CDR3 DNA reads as TGTGCCAGCAGTCCATGGACAGGGGTCGAGCAGTACTTC. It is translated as CASSPWTGVEQYF.

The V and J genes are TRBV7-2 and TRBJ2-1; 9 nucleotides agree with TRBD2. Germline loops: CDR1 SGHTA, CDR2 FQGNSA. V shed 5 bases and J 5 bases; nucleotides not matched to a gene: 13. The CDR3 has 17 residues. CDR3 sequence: CASSPTMSGTSHNEQFF. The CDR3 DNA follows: TGTGCCAGCAGCCCGACGATGTCCGGGACTAGCCACAATGAGCAGTTCTTC.

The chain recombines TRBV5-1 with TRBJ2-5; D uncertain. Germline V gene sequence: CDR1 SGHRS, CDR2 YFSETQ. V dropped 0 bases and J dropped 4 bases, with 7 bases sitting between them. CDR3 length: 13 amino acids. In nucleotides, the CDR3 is TGCGCCAGCAGCTTGGTCCCCCGAGAGACCCAGTACTTC. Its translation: CASSLVPRETQYF.

CDR3: CASSYVSGGGETQYF. CDR3 nucleotide sequence: TGTGCCAGCAGTTACGTTAGCGGGGGAGGGGAGACCCAGTACTTC. The chain couples TRBV6-5 to TRBJ2-5; 9 positions match TRBD2. The ends lost 2 bases at V and 5 bases at J; junction bases unmatched: 6. This CDR3 has 15 amino acids. Germline assignment: CDR1 MNHEY and CDR2 SVGAGI.

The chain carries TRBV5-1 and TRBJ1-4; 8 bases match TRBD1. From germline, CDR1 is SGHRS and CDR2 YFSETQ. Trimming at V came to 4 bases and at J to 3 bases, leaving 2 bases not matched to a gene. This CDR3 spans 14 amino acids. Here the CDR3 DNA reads TGCGCCAGCAGCCTGGACAGGGCTAATGAAAAACTGTTTTTT. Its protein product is CASSLDRANEKLFF.

The CDR3 DNA reads as TGTGCCAGCAGCAAAGATCTAGCGGGAGAGGGATGTGGCGGGGAGCTGTTTTTT. Translated: CASSKDLAGEGCGGELFF. The chain links TRBV21-1 to TRBJ2-2; the table's D gene call, TRBD2, was not cross checked with the DNA. TRBV21-1 is shown as a pseudogene. The CDR3 consists of 18 residues.

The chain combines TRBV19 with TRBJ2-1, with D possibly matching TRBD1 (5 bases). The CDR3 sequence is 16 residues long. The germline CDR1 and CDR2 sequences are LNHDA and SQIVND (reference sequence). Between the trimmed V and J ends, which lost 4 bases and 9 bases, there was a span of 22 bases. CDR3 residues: CASSTDGRYLRAEQFF. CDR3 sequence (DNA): TGTGCCAGTAGTACAGACGGACGCTACCTCAGGGCTGAGCAGTTCTTC.

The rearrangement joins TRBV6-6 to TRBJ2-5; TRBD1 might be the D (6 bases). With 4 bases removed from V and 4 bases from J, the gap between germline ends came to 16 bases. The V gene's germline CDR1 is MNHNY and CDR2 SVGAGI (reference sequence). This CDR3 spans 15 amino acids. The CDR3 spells CASSWDIPGAETQYF. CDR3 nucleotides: TGTGCCAGCAGTTGGGACATCCCCGGGGCAGAGACCCAGTACTTC.

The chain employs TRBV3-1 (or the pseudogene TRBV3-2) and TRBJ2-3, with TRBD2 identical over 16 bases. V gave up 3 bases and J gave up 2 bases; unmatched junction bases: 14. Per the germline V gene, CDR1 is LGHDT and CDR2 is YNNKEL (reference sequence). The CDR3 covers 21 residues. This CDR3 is CASSQLFGTSGGASFTDTQYF. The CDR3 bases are TGTGCCAGCAGCCAGCTCTTCGGGACTAGCGGGGGGGCCAGTTTCACAGATACGCAGTATTTT.

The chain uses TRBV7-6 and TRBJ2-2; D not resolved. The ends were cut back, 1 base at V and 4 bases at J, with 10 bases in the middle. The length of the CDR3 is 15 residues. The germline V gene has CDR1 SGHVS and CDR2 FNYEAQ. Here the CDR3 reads CASSLGTGITGELFF. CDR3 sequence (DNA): TGTGCCAGCAGCTTAGGTACGGGTATCACCGGGGAGCTGTTTTTT.

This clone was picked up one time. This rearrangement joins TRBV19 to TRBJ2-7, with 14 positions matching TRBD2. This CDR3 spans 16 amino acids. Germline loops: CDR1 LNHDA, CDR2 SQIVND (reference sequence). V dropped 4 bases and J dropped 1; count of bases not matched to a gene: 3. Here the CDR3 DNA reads TGTGCCAGTAGTACTCGGACTAGCGGGGGGTCCTACGAGCAGTACTTC. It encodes CASSTRTSGGSYEQYF.

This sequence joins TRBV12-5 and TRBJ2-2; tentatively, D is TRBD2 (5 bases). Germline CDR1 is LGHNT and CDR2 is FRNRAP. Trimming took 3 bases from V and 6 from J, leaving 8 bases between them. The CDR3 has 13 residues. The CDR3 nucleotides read TGTGCTAGTGGTTTAGAGAGGGCCGGGGAGCTGTTTTTT. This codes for CASGLERAGELFF.

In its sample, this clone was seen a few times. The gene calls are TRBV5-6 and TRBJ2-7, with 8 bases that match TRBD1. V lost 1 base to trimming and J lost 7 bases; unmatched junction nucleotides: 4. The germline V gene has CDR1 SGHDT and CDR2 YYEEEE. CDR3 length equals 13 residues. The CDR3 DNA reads TGTGCCAGCAGCTTGCAGGGGGCGCGAGAGCAGTACGTC. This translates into CASSLQGAREQYV.

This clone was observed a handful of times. The CDR3 region has the DNA TGTGCCAGCAGTTACTCGTCCACAGGGCTCGGTGGCTACACCTTC. Translation gives CASSYSSTGLGGYTF. The chain has TRBV6-5 and TRBJ1-2; tentative D call: TRBD1 (6 bases). V shed 0 bases and J shed 7 bases, with 15 bases lying between them. Germline assignment: CDR1 MNHEY and CDR2 SVGAGI. The CDR3 loop spans 15 amino acids.

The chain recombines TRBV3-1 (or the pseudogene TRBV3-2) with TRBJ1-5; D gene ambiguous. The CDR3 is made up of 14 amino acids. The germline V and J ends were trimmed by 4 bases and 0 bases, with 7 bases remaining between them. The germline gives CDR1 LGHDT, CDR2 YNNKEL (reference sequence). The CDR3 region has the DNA TGTGCCAGCAGCCGAGGAATTAGCAATCAGCCCCAGCATTTT. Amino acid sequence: CASSRGISNQPQHF.

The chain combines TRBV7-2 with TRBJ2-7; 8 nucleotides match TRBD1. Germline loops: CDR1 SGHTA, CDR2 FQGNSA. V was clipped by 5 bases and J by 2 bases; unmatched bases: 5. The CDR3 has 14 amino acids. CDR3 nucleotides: TGTGCCAGCAGCCTAACACAGGGGGCCTACGAGCAGTACTTC. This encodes CASSLTQGAYEQYF.